This T cell receptor (beta chain) was sequenced in a study of blood T cell repertoires in COVID-19. Study overall: Collection of acute and convalescent COVID-19 samples took place in the United States, Italy and Spain. T cells, B-cell-depleted T cells, or PBMCs supplied cDNA or gDNA.

Germline V gives CDR1 SGHTA, CDR2 FQGNSA. J was trimmed by 0 bases and V by 5 bases; bases with no gene match: 3. This CDR3 region has 14 residues. Original handling: Estimation of nucleated cell counts relied on the amplification of reference gene primers. Method: immunoSEQ multiplex PCR; TCRdb's copy keeps in-frame clones and lacks some. V and J calls and clone size come straight from that table; D and trimming were deduced from the DNA. The sample lists hundreds of thousands of clones, about nine tenths seen once, with around 2.2% in the top ten. This TCR came from a woman aged 45-60 years who had recovered from COVID-19. The chain combines TRBV7-2 with TRBJ1-2, with TRBD1 matching 7 bases. The sequencing sample was made of peripheral blood. CDR3 sequence reads: CASSPTGPNYGYTF. The CDR3 DNA sequence: TGTGCCAGCAGCCCGACAGGGCCTAACTATGGCTACACCTTC.